A selection of T cell receptor beta chains follows, all from one sample in a study of vaccination and CD4 T cells after COVID-19. Antigens of these TCRs are unknown. Each CDR3 protein gets one entry after TCRdb re-called the PCR reads with MiXCR. The profile shows nearly 15,000 distinct CDR3 sequences, 78% of them singletons. Here the sequenced sample was CD4+ T cells from blood, cultured in vitro, taken after SARS-CoV-2 vaccination. All receptors derive from a human donor who received a COVID-19 vaccine. The CDR3 runs from the conserved cysteine through the conserved F or W. The D gene is left open where the match is weak. Clone sizes are given selectively: once, few, many, or a class where the clone is expanded.

TRBV2,-,-,TRBJ2-3,TGTGCCAGCAAGAAGGTAGATACGCAGTATTTT,CASKKVDTQYF
TRBV6-5,-,-,TRBJ1-3,TGTGCCAGCAGTTACTCTTCCAGGGAAGGAAACACCATATATTTT,CASSYSSREGNTIYF
TRBV20-1,-,-,TRBJ1-2,TGCAGTGCCGACGGCAACTATGGCTACACCTTC,CSADGNYGYTF
TRBV7-9,-,TRBD1,TRBJ1-4,TGTGCCAGCAGCTCCCGACAGGGGGGACGAAATGAAAAACTGTTTTTT,CASSSRQGGRNEKLFF
TRBV10-3,-,-,TRBJ2-5,TGTGCCATCAGTGGGCGGCGGGTAGAGACCCAGTACTTC,CAISGRRVETQYF
TRBV12-3/TRBV12-4,-,-,TRBJ1-5,TGTGCCAGCAGTGAAGGAGAACAGCCCCAGCATTTT,CASSEGEQPQHF
TRBV19,few,TRBD2,TRBJ2-5,TGTGCCAGTAGTAATTCCCCCCCGGGGGGAACTAAAGAGACCCAGTACTTC,CASSNSPPGGTKETQYF
TRBV7-8,-,TRBD1,TRBJ2-7,TGTGCCAGCAGCGTATCGACAGGGGCCGCCTACGAGCAGTACTTC,CASSVSTGAAYEQYF
TRBV6-5,-,-,TRBJ1-1,TGTGCCAGCAGTTACTCAGGGGGGGGCCGAGCTTTCTTT,CASSYSGGGRAFF
TRBV6-5,-,-,TRBJ1-6,TGTGCCAGCAGTTACCACCCATCCGGGACCGGAAGCTCCTATAATTCACCCCTCCACTTT,CASSYHPSGTGSSYNSPLHF
TRBV30,-,-,TRBJ1-5,TGTGCCTGGAGTGGCCGGGAATTGGGTGGTTTCAATCAGCCCCAGCATTTT,CAWSGRELGGFNQPQHF
TRBV20-1,-,TRBD1,TRBJ2-3,TGCAGTGCGCCCGAGGGGGCAGGGGCAGATACGCAGTATTTT,CSAPEGAGADTQYF
TRBV21-1,-,-,TRBJ2-4,TGTGCCAGCAGCAAAGGGGGACAGAAAAACATTCAGTACTTC,CASSKGGQKNIQYF
TRBV20-1,-,-,TRBJ2-7,TGCAGTGCTGCTACCCCCGCCCTAGGAACCTCCAACGAGCAGTACTTC,CSAATPALGTSNEQYF
TRBV6-5,once,-,TRBJ1-4,TGTGCCAGCAGTTTACAGGGTGTTGAAAAACTGTTTTTT,CASSLQGVEKLFF
TRBV27,-,TRBD1,TRBJ1-1,TGTGCCAGCAGTCAATGGAGGACAGGCCTGAACACTGAAGCTTTCTTT,CASSQWRTGLNTEAFF
TRBV2,-,TRBD1,TRBJ2-2,TGTGCCAGCGCGACAGGGCGCACCGGGGAGCTGTTTTTT,CASATGRTGELFF
TRBV11-2,-,-,TRBJ2-3,TGTGCCAGCAGCTTAAACAACCGCCCCACAGATACGCAGTATTTT,CASSLNNRPTDTQYF
TRBV6-1,few,-,TRBJ1-5,TGTGCCAGCCAGGTTAGCAATCAGCCCCAGCATTTT,CASQVSNQPQHF
TRBV21-1,-,-,TRBJ1-3,TGTGCCAGCAGCAACCCTGGGAAGGGGGGTGGAAACACCATATATTTT,CASSNPGKGGGNTIYF
TRBV20-1,-,-,TRBJ1-6,TGCAGTGCTAGAGACAGTTCACAGGATTATAATTCACCCCTCCACTTT,CSARDSSQDYNSPLHF
TRBV30,-,-,TRBJ2-7,TGTGCCTGGAGTTCAACAGGGAGCTCCTACGAGCAGTACTTC,CAWSSTGSSYEQYF
TRBV20-1,-,-,TRBJ1-2,TGCAGTGCTGGCCCACTCTTAAACTATGGCTACACCTTC,CSAGPLLNYGYTF
TRBV7-8,-,-,TRBJ2-3,TGTGCCAGCGGGAGGGGGCGCACAGATACGCAGTATTTT,CASGRGRTDTQYF
TRBV20-1,-,-,TRBJ2-3,TGCAGTGCCCGACAGGGAGGGCTATCTAGCACAGATACGCAGTATTTT,CSARQGGLSSTDTQYF
TRBV5-4,-,TRBD2,TRBJ2-5,TGTGCCAGCAGCCCGTCGAGCGGGGGGGAAGTAGAGACCCAGTACTTC,CASSPSSGGEVETQYF
TRBV14,-,-,TRBJ1-2,TGTGCCAGCAGCCTCAGGGTTTACTATGGCTACACCTTC,CASSLRVYYGYTF
TRBV4-1,-,-,TRBJ2-3,TGCGCCAGCAGCCAAGTTAGGGGAGCAGACAGCACAGATACGCAGTATTTT,CASSQVRGADSTDTQYF
TRBV7-2,-,-,TRBJ1-1,TGTGCCAGCAGCTCGACCGGGACGGAGAGCACTGAAGCTTTCTTT,CASSSTGTESTEAFF
TRBV7-8,-,TRBD2,TRBJ2-3,TGTGCCAGCAGCTTAGTTCGCGGGGGGGCCGCAGATACGCAGTATTTT,CASSLVRGGAADTQYF
TRBV12-3/TRBV12-4,once,TRBD1,TRBJ2-3,TGTGCCAGCAGGGCCCTGGACAGGGGAGCGGTAGATACGCAGTATTTT,CASRALDRGAVDTQYF
TRBV30,-,-,TRBJ1-5,TGTGCCTGGAGTCTGAGGGTCGGACAGCCCCAGCATTTT,CAWSLRVGQPQHF
TRBV10-3,-,TRBD1,TRBJ1-2,TGTGCCATCAGTGAGGTGAGGGGGCTTAATCGTAACTATGGCTACACCTTC,CAISEVRGLNRNYGYTF
TRBV6-5,-,-,TRBJ1-2,TGTGCCAGCAGTTACTCGAGCGAGGGTGTCCAGGCCCTCTATGGCTACACCTTC,CASSYSSEGVQALYGYTF
TRBV5-1,-,TRBD2,TRBJ2-5,TGCGCCAGCAGGACTAGCGGGGGGGCAGAGACCCAGTACTTC,CASRTSGGAETQYF
TRBV2,-,-,TRBJ1-2,TGTGCCAGCAATTTGATCCATGCCTATGGCTACACCTTC,CASNLIHAYGYTF
TRBV7-8,-,-,TRBJ1-5,TGTGCCAGCAGCCCCAGGCTTTGGGGGAGCAATCAGCCCCAGCATTTT,CASSPRLWGSNQPQHF
TRBV12-3/TRBV12-4,-,-,TRBJ1-1,TGTGCCAGCAGCGGGCAGCGGAACACTGAAGCTTTCTTT,CASSGQRNTEAFF
TRBV19,-,-,TRBJ1-2,TGTGCCAGTAGATCCTCAGGGAACTATGGCTACACCTTC,CASRSSGNYGYTF
TRBV20-1,-,-,TRBJ1-4,TGCAGTGCTAGAGATCTCCCGGGTTCAGGGGAAAAACTGTTTTTT,CSARDLPGSGEKLFF
TRBV6-1,few,TRBD1,TRBJ1-6,TGTGCCAGCAGTGACAGGGACAGTTCACCCCTCCACTTT,CASSDRDSSPLHF
TRBV20-1,few,TRBD1,TRBJ1-1,TGCAGTGCCCATATCACAGGGGCGGATCGGAACACTGAAGCTTTCTTT,CSAHITGADRNTEAFF
TRBV7-7,-,TRBD2,TRBJ2-5,TGTGCCAGCAGCCTACAGCGGGGGGGCCAAGAGACCCAGTACTTC,CASSLQRGGQETQYF
TRBV19,-,-,TRBJ1-2,TGTGCCAGTAAAACCTCCGACGTGGGCGGAATTTCTAACTATGGCTACACCTTC,CASKTSDVGGISNYGYTF
TRBV20-1,once,-,TRBJ2-3,TGCAGTGCTAGGGCCTGGGGGACGGGCTTACCAGATACGCAGTATTTT,CSARAWGTGLPDTQYF